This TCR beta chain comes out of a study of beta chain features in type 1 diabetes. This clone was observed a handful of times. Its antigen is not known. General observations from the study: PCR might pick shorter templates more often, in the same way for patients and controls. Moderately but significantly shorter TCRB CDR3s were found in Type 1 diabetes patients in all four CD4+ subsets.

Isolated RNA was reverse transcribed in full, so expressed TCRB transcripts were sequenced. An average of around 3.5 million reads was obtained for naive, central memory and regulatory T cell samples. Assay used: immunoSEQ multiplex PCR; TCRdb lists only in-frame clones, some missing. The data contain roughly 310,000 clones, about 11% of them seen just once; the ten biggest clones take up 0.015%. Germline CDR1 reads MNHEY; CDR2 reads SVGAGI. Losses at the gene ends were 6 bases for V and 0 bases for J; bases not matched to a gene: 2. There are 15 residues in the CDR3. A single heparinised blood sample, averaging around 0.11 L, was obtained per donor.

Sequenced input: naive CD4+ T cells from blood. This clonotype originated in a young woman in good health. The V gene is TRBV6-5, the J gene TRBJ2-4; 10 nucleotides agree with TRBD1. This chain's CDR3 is CASRGQGVAKNIQYF. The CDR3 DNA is TGTGCCAGCAGAGGACAGGGGGTAGCCAAAAACATTCAGTACTTC.